The TCR beta chain described here comes from a study of T cell changes during pregnancy in multiple sclerosis. Some clones are missing from TCRdb's copy, which holds only in-frame ones; the method was immunoSEQ multiplex PCR. The sample yields under 30,000 clones, around 90% seen once. The germline V and J ends were trimmed by 0 bases and 3 bases, with 5 bases remaining between them. The CDR3 totals 13 residues. Germline V CDR1 and CDR2: SEHNR, FQNEAQ (reference sequence). The gene calls are TRBV7-9 and TRBJ2-5; D perhaps matches TRBD1 (5 bases). The clonotype was recovered from a female donor in good health, enrolled as a control in a pregnancy study. The sequencing here drew on CD8+ T cells from peripheral blood mononuclear cells, taken in the third trimester of pregnancy. The CDR3 protein is CASSLATEETQYF. CDR3 DNA: TGTGCCAGCAGCTTAGCGACAGAAGAGACCCAGTACTTC. The full variable domain, completed using reference TRBV7-9 and TRBJ2-5, is DTGVSQNPRHKITKRGQNVTFRCDPISEHNRLYWYRQTLGQGPEFLTYFQNEAQLEKSRLLSDRFSAERPKGSFSTLEIQRTEQGDSAMYLCASSLATEETQYFGPGTRLLVL.